What follows describes a single T cell receptor (beta chain). Using immunoSEQ multiplex PCR, the repertoire was profiled, and TCRdb retains in-frame clones only, with some absent. The sample has 200,000 to 250,000 clones; 88% are singletons. The data originate from a study of blood T cell repertoires in COVID-19. For the study at large: The study drew acute and convalescent COVID-19 samples from the United States, Italy and Spain. Sample material is recorded as cDNA or gDNA derived from T cells, B-cell-depleted T cells, or PBMCs.

The CDR3 loop spans 15 amino acids. Looked up from germline, CDR1 is MDHEN and CDR2 is SYDVKM. V shed 5 bases and J shed 5 bases, with 15 bases lying between them. The participants were between 18 and 89 years old and came from under 25 US areas. Self-reported history from a screening survey and questionnaire set each donor's cohort. The V gene is TRBV28, the J gene TRBJ1-4; D may be TRBD1 (5 bases). Sequenced sample: PBMCs or T cells enriched from blood (not recorded which). The clonotype originates from a woman aged 45 to 65 with acute COVID-19. For the CDR3, the DNA is TGTGCCAGCAGTAGCTCGGGGGAGGGAAATGAAAAACTGTTTTTT. It is translated as CASSSSGEGNEKLFF.